These T cell receptor beta chains were read from a single sample in a study of cytomegalovirus exposure and HLA in healthy donors. TCRdb's copy holds only in-frame clones and misses some; the assay was immunoSEQ multiplex PCR. Among 150,000 to 200,000 clones listed, approximately 80% were seen once. Input material: PBMCs. The receptors originated from a male donor in good health and CMV-seropositive. The CDR3 runs from the conserved cysteine through the conserved F or W. The order of the fields is D gene, V gene, CDR3 length, clone size, J gene, CDR3 protein, CDR3 DNA. D genes are given only for firm matches. Clone size is not always given. Where it is, it says once, few, many or a class for expanded clones.

>TRBD2|TRBV7-2|16|.|TRBJ2-1
CASSLTSGSTVREQFF
TGTGCCAGCAGCTTGACTAGCGGGTCCACTGTTCGTGAGCAGTTCTTC
>.|TRBV2|15|.|TRBJ1-2
CASSETARPNYGYTF
TGTGCCAGCAGTGAAACCGCCAGGCCAAACTATGGCTACACCTTC
>.|TRBV15|14|.|TRBJ2-7
CATSRRGASYEQYF
TGTGCCACCAGCAGGCGCGGGGCCTCCTACGAGCAGTACTTC
>.|TRBV7-9|17|few|TRBJ2-1
CASSISGRGTKDNEQFF
TGTGCCAGCAGCATTAGCGGCCGGGGGACCAAAGACAATGAGCAGTTCTTC
>.|TRBV12-2|16|few|TRBJ2-7
CASRLAKASRSYEQYF
TGTGCAAGTCGCTTAGCGAAAGCGAGCCGATCATACGAGCAGTACTTC
>.|TRBV5-1|14|.|TRBJ2-7
CASSLAQSPYEQYF
TGCGCCAGCAGCTTGGCTCAAAGCCCCTACGAGCAGTACTTC
>.|TRBV6-5|14|.|TRBJ2-5
CASSYGLRQETQYF
TGTGCCAGCAGTTACGGACTGCGGCAAGAGACCCAGTACTTC
>.|TRBV7-2|14|once|TRBJ2-7
CASSSGTFPYEQYF
TGTGCCAGCAGCTCCGGGACTTTCCCCTACGAGCAGTACTTC
>TRBD1|TRBV6-4|15|.|TRBJ1-5
CASSTETGGNQPQHF
TGTGCCAGCAGCACTGAGACAGGGGGCAATCAGCCCCAGCATTTT
>TRBD2|TRBV9|15|.|TRBJ2-1
CASSVEGSGLNEQFF
TGTGCCAGCAGCGTAGAGGGTAGCGGGCTCAATGAGCAGTTCTTC
>.|TRBV19|13|.|TRBJ1-5
CATARGPDQPQHF
TGTGCCACCGCACGAGGGCCCGATCAGCCCCAGCATTTT
>.|TRBV29-1|17|.|TRBJ2-6
CSVPDPGPPGGANVLTF
TGCAGCGTACCGGATCCAGGGCCCCCTGGAGGGGCCAACGTCCTGACTTTC
>.|TRBV4-3|14|once|TRBJ2-7
CASSQGPHSYEQYF
TGCGCCAGCAGCCAGGGGCCCCACTCCTACGAGCAGTACTTC
>TRBD1|TRBV5-1|14|.|TRBJ1-4
CASSLGQGYEKLFF
TGCGCCAGCAGCTTGGGACAGGGCTACGAAAAACTGTTTTTT
>TRBD2|TRBV9|15|once|TRBJ2-1
CASRASGSSDNEQFF
TGTGCCAGCAGAGCAAGCGGGAGTTCGGACAATGAGCAGTTCTTC
>.|TRBV27|13|.|TRBJ1-1
CASSLWGDTEAFF
TGTGCCAGCAGTTTGTGGGGGGACACTGAAGCTTTCTTT
>TRBD1|TRBV9|13|.|TRBJ1-1
CASSGTGTVEAFF
TGTGCCAGCAGCGGGACCGGGACAGTAGAAGCTTTCTTT
>TRBD1|TRBV6-1|12|.|TRBJ1-5
CASKRDSQPQHF
TGTGCCAGCAAGAGGGACAGTCAGCCCCAGCATTTT
>TRBD1|TRBV7-2|15|once|TRBJ1-1
CASSGRQGVNTEAFF
TGTGCCAGCAGCGGGAGACAGGGGGTGAACACTGAAGCTTTCTTT
>.|TRBV14|14|.|TRBJ2-5
CASTFSYGPETQYF
TGTGCCAGCACATTTAGCTACGGTCCAGAGACCCAGTACTTC
>TRBD1|TRBV5-1|14|.|TRBJ1-2
CASSLGQGDYGYTF
TGCGCCAGCAGCCTAGGACAGGGTGACTATGGCTACACCTTC
>TRBD1|TRBV6-1|16|.|TRBJ2-7
CASSESPGQGGDEQYF
TGTGCCAGCAGTGAATCCCCTGGACAGGGAGGAGACGAGCAGTACTTC
>.|TRBV29-1|12|.|TRBJ1-1
CSGTQGNTEAFF
TGCAGCGGGACACAGGGGAACACTGAAGCTTTCTTT
>.|TRBV19|14|once|TRBJ1-3
CASRVSSSGNTIYF
TGTGCCAGTAGGGTATCTAGCTCTGGAAACACCATATATTTT
>TRBD2|TRBV5-1|14|once|TRBJ2-1
CASKKAGAVDEQFF
TGCGCCAGCAAAAAAGCGGGAGCTGTGGATGAGCAGTTCTTC
>TRBD2|TRBV5-1|13|few|TRBJ2-1
CASSWGGGYEQFF
TGCGCCAGCAGCTGGGGGGGAGGGTATGAGCAGTTCTTC
>.|TRBV5-5|14|.|TRBJ2-7
CASSLDSLFYEQYF
TGTGCCAGCAGCTTGGACAGCCTCTTCTACGAGCAGTACTTC
>.|TRBV27|16|.|TRBJ1-6
CASSYSGGFQGSPLHF
TGTGCCAGCAGTTACTCGGGGGGCTTCCAAGGGTCACCCCTCCACTTT
>.|TRBV30|14|once|TRBJ2-3
CAWGRRGAGDTQYF
TGTGCCTGGGGGAGGCGCGGGGCAGGAGATACGCAGTATTTT
>TRBD2|TRBV27|16|once|TRBJ2-7
CASSLWLAGNSYEQYF
TGTGCCAGCAGTTTATGGTTAGCGGGAAACTCCTACGAGCAGTACTTC
>TRBD1|TRBV28|16|.|TRBJ1-5
CASSVGTGVSNQPQHF
TGTGCCAGCAGTGTCGGGACAGGGGTTAGCAATCAGCCCCAGCATTTT
>TRBD2|TRBV5-1|13|.|TRBJ2-7
CASRAGRGDEQYF
TGCGCCAGCAGGGCGGGCCGGGGGGACGAGCAGTACTTC
>TRBD1|TRBV19|14|.|TRBJ1-2
CASRPTTGNYGYTF
TGTGCCAGTAGACCGACGACAGGGAACTATGGCTACACCTTC
>TRBD2|TRBV9|18|.|TRBJ2-2
CASSVEASGSWWTGELFF
TGTGCCAGCAGCGTAGAAGCTAGCGGGAGTTGGTGGACCGGGGAGCTGTTTTTT